The text below deals with one TCR beta chain. The target antigen is unknown. The CDR3 loop spans 13 amino acids. Germline V gene data show CDR1 as SGHTA and CDR2 as FQGTGA. Trimming shortened V by 2 bases and J by 7 bases, and 9 bases separated the two germline ends. The data were obtained in a study of shared clonotypes between healthy human individuals. Turning to the study itself: Three plates were used per donor for CD4 naive, three for CD4 memory, two for CD8 naive and one for CD8 memory. Whole-study results and caveats: Naive subsets generally had larger estimated richness than memory subsets. In a few donors, around 5% of naive CD4 clonotypes appeared in common.

Sequenced by immunoSEQ multiplex PCR; TCRdb stores in-frame clones only, minus some. Of millions of clones listed, around nine tenths are singletons. Recent vaccinations or acute infections were absent in the healthy HIV-negative adult donors. The chain recombines TRBV7-3 with TRBJ1-5; D is unclear. The receptor was isolated from a young man in good health. Sequenced: naive CD4+ T cells sorted from blood. Subset noted: CD45RA+ positively selected. The CDR3 sequence is CASSLVSGQPQHF. The CDR3, as DNA: TGTGCCAGCAGCTTAGTTTCCGGGCAGCCCCAGCATTTT.